This TCR beta chain was captured in a study of shared clonotypes between healthy human individuals. Study background: CD8 memory received one plate per donor, CD8 naive two, CD4 memory three and CD4 naive three. Study findings and constraints: Naive CD4 clonotypes were shared across a handful of donors at roughly 5.3%.

Germline V CDR1 and CDR2: SGHAT, FQNNGV. This CDR3 has 14 amino acids. Trimming pared 6 bases from V and 6 bases from J, leaving 14 bases between. Details on this clone: Its antigen is currently unknown.

Sequenced by immunoSEQ multiplex PCR; TCRdb stores in-frame clones only, minus some. The table shows a few hundred thousand clones, with about 70% occurring only once. The chain is built from TRBV11-2 and TRBJ1-4; maybe TRBD1 (5 bases). The TCR was taken from a man aged 25-45 years in good health. The sequenced sample was memory CD4+ T cells sorted from blood. Noted subset: CD45RA-negative fraction. CDR3 sequence: CASRNTDKDEKLFF. The CDR3 nucleotides are TGTGCCAGCAGAAACACGGACAAGGATGAAAAACTGTTTTTT.